This TCR beta chain is drawn from a study of cytomegalovirus exposure and HLA in healthy donors. Trimming shortened V by 3 bases and J by 6 bases, and 18 bases separated the two germline ends. Germline loops: CDR1 SNHLY, CDR2 FYNNEI. The CDR3 loop spans 15 amino acids. PCR primers comprised 60 Vbeta and 13 Jbeta primers. Only in-frame clones appear in the TCRdb table, and some are missing; sequencing was by immunoSEQ multiplex PCR. The data show 90,000 to 140,000 clones, 76% seen once. Donors counted as nominally healthy when sampled, yet unrecorded immune exposures were likely. General study results and limits: For presence/absence analyses, sequencing depth was assumed to be roughly uniform across donors. TCR beta sequences reportedly predicted most subjects' HLA-A and HLA-B alleles accurately. Follow-up analysis later connected one missense variant in DCLRE1C with trimming of TCR beta V- and J-genes.

This clone was seen only a few times. Its antigen is unidentified. The rearrangement uses TRBV2 and TRBJ2-7; the D gene is possibly TRBD1 (5 bases). The material sequenced was PBMCs. The receptor's source is a man in his forties or fifties in good health and CMV-seropositive. As DNA, the CDR3 is TGTGCCAGCAGTGAGGGCAGGGTGCTTCCTGGCGAGCAGTACTTC. It yields the protein CASSEGRVLPGEQYF.